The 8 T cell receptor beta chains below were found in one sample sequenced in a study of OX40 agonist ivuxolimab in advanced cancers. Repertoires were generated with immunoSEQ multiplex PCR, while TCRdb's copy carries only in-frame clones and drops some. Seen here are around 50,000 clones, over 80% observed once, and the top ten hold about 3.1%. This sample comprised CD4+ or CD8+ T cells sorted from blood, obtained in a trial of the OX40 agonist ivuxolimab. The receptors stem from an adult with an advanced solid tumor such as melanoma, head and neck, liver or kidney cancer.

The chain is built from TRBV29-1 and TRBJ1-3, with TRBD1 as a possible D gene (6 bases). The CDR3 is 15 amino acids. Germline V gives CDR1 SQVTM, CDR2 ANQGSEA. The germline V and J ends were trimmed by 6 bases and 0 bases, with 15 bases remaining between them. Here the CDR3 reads CSVMGHTSSGNTIYF. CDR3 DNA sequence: TGCAGCGTGATGGGACATACTAGCTCTGGAAACACCATATATTTT.

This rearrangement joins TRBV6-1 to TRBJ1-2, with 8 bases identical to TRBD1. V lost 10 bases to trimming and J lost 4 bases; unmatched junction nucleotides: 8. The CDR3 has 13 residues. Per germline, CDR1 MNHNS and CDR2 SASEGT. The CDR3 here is CAISQGQGYGYTF. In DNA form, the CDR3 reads TGTGCCATCTCGCAAGGACAGGGCTATGGCTACACCTTC.

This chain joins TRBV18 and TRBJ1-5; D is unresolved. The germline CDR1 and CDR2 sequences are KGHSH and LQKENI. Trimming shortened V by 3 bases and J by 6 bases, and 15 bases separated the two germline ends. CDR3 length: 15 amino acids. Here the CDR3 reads CASSPQGGSRQPQHF. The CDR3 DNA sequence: TGTGCCAGCTCACCCCAAGGCGGGAGCCGTCAGCCCCAGCATTTT.

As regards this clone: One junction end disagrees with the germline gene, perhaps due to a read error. This CDR3 is CVSSIQDGETQYF. As DNA, the CDR3 is TGTGTCAGTAGTATCCAGGATGGAGAGACCCAGTACTTC. The chain carries TRBV19 and TRBJ2-5, with D unresolved. Germline lookup yields CDR1 LNHDA and CDR2 SQIVND (reference sequence). The CDR3 loop spans 13 amino acids.

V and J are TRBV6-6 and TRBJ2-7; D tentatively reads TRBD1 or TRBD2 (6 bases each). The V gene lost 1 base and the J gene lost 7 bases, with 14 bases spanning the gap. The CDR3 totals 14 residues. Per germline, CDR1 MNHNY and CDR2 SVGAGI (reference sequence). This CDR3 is CASSYWGAEGEQYF. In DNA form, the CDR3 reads TGTGCCAGCAGTTACTGGGGGGCGGAGGGTGAGCAGTACTTC.

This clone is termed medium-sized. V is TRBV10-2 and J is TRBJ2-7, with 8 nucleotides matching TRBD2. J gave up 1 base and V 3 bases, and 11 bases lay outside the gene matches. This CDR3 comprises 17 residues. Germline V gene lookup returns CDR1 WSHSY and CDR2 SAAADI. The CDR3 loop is CASSDPGGRSTSYEQYF. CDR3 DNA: TGCGCCAGCAGTGACCCGGGGGGGCGGAGTACGTCCTACGAGCAGTACTTC.

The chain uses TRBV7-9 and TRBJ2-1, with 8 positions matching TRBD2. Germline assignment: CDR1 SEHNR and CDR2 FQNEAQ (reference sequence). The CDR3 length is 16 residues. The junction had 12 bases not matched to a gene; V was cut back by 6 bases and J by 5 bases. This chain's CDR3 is CASSQILTSGNNEQFF. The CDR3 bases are TGTGCCAGCAGTCAAATACTAACTAGCGGAAACAATGAGCAGTTCTTC.

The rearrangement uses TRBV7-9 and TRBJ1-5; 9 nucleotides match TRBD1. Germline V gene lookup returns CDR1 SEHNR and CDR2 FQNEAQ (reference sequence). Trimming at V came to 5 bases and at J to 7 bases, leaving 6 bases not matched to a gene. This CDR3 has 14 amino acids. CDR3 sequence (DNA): TGTGCCAGCAGCACCGGACAGGGGATACAGCCCCAGCATTTT. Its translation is CASSTGQGIQPQHF.